This T cell receptor beta chain was sequenced for a study of response to subunit inactivated influenza vaccine. General study results and limits: Authors suggested few new T cells are recruited by each seasonal influenza vaccination.

About this clonotype itself: The antigen remains undetermined.

Germline V lookup: CDR1 DFQATT, CDR2 SNEGSKA (reference sequence). V was cut by 0 bases and J by 6 bases, with 15 bases left in between. The CDR3 loop spans 15 amino acids. Via MiXCR, TCRdb re-called the RT-PCR reads, giving one row per CDR3 protein. Among roughly 500,000 distinct CDR3 sequences, approximately 16% were seen once, and the ten largest hold over 2.5%. This chain uses TRBV20-1 with TRBJ1-3, with D tentatively TRBD1 (5 bases). The clonotype originates from a man aged 50 to 69 who received an inactivated influenza vaccine. The material was CD4+ T cells sorted from PBMCs, obtained less than 30 months after vaccination. The CDR3: CSARERQGPPNTIYF. The CDR3 coding sequence is TGCAGTGCTAGAGAACGGCAGGGACCGCCAAACACCATATATTTT.